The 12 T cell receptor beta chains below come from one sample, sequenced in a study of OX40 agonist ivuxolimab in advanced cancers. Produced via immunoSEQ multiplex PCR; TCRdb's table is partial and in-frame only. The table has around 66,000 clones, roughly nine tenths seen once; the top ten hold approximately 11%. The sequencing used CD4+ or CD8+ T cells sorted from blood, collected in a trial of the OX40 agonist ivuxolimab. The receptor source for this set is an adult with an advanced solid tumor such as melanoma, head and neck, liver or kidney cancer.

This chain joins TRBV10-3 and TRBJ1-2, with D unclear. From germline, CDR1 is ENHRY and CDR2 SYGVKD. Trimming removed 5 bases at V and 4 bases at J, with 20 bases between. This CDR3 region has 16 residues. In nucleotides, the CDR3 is TGTGCCATCAGTAGAATCTCGGCGCGAACTTCCTATGGCTACACCTTC. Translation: CAISRISARTSYGYTF.

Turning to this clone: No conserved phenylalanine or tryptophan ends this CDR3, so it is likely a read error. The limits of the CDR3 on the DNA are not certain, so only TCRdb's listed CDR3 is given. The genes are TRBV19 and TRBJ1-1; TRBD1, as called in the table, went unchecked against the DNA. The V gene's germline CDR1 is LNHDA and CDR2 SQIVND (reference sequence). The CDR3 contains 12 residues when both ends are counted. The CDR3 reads CASSIRQGAISL.

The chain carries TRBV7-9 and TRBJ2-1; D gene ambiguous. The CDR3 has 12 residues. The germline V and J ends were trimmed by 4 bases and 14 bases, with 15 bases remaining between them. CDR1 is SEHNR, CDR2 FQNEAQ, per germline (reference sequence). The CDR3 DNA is TGTGCCAGCAGCTCCCGGGTCTGGGAAAAGTTCTTC. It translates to CASSSRVWEKFF.

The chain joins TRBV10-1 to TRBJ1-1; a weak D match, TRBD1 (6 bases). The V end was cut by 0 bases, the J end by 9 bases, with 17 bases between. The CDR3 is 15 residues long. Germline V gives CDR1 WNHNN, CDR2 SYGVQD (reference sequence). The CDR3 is CASSESLFRGSQAFF. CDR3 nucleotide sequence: TGCGCCAGCAGTGAGTCTCTCTTCAGGGGAAGCCAAGCTTTCTTT.

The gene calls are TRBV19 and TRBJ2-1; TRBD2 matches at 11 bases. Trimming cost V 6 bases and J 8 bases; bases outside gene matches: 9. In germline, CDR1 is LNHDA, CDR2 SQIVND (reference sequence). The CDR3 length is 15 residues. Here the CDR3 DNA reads TGTGCCAGTAGCTCTAGCGGGGGGACTGTCGATGAGCAGTTCTTC. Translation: CASSSSGGTVDEQFF.

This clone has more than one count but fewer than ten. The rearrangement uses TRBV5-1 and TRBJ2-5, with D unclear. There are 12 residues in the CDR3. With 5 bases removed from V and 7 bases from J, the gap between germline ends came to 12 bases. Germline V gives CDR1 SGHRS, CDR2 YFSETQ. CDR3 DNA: TGCGCCAGCAGGCCAGCAGTGGGGACCCAGTACTTC. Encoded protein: CASRPAVGTQYF.

The CDR3, as DNA: TGTGCCAGCAGCGTTGGGACGGAGGTGACCCAGTACTTC. Translation: CASSVGTEVTQYF. The chain links TRBV9 to TRBJ2-5; possibly TRBD1 or TRBD2 for D (5 bases each). Germline CDR1 SGDLS, CDR2 YYNGEE. There are 13 residues in the CDR3. V dropped 2 bases and J dropped 7 bases, with 12 bases sitting between them.

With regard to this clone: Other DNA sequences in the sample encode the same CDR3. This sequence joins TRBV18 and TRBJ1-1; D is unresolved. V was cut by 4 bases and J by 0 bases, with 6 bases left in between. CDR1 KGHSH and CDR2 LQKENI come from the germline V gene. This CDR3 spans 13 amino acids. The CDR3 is CASSRTVNTEAFF. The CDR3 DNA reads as TGTGCCAGCTCACGGACGGTGAACACTGAAGCTTTCTTT.

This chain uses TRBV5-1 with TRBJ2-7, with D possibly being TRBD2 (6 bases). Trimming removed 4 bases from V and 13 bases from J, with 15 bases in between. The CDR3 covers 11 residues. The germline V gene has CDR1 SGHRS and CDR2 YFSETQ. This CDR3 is CASSTPTRTYF. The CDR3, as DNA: TGCGCCAGCAGCACACCGACTAGGACATACTTC.

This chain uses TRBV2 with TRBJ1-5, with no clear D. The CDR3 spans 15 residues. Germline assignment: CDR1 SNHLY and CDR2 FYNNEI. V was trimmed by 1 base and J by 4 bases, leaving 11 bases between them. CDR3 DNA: TGTGCCAGCAGTGAAGGGTGGAGGATGAATCAGCCCCAGCATTTT. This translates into CASSEGWRMNQPQHF. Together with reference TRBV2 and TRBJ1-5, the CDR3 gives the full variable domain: EPEVTQTPSHQVTQMGQEVILRCVPISNHLYFYWYRQILGQKVEFLVSFYNNEISEKSEIFDDQFSVERPDGSNFTLKIRSTKLEDSAMYFCASSEGWRMNQPQHFGDGTRLSIL.

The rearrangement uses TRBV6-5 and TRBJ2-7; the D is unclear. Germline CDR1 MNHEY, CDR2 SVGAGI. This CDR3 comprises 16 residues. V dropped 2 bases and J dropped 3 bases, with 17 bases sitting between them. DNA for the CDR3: TGTGCCAGCAGTTACGGAAGAGGCTTTAGTCGCTACGAGCAGTACTTC. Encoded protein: CASSYGRGFSRYEQYF.

CDR3 loop: CASSRLLGQGTGELFF. The CDR3 DNA reads TGTGCCAGCAGCCGCCTCTTGGGGCAGGGCACCGGGGAGCTGTTTTTT. The rearrangement joins TRBV14 to TRBJ2-2; TRBD1 might be the D (5 bases). This CDR3 is 16 amino acids long. The ends were cut back, 4 bases at V and 4 bases at J, with 16 bases in the middle. The germline CDR1 and CDR2 sequences are SGHDN and FVKESK. Full variable domain (remainder filled in from reference TRBV14 and TRBJ2-2): EAGVTQFPSHSVIEKGQTVTLRCDPISGHDNLYWYRRVMGKEIKFLLHFVKESKQDESGMPNNRFLAERTGGTYSTLKVQPAELEDSGVYFCASSRLLGQGTGELFFGEGSRLTVL.